This T cell receptor (beta chain) is drawn from a study of immune characterization of retroperitoneal liposarcoma. The CDR3 consists of 13 residues. Between the trimmed V and J ends, which lost 7 bases and 1 base, there was a span of 10 bases. The germline V gene has CDR1 SGHTA and CDR2 FQGNSA. TCRdb fed the PCR reads into MiXCR, producing one record per CDR3 protein. The sample holds around 20,000 distinct CDR3 sequences; around two fifths are singletons and the top ten take 6.5% to 9%. The chain carries TRBV7-2 and TRBJ1-1; D is undetermined. This clonotype was obtained from a male donor with retroperitoneal liposarcoma. Sequenced material: blood. The CDR3 sequence: CASNRGGNTEAFF. For the CDR3, the DNA is TGTGCCAGCAACCGGGGAGGGAACACTGAAGCTTTCTTT.